The clone carrying this T cell receptor beta chain was observed many times. Unique molecular identifiers featured in how the TCRbeta library was prepared. TCRdb used MiXCR to reprocess the PCR reads, holding one entry per CDR3 protein. This sample carries about 980,000 distinct CDR3 sequences, roughly 29% of them seen once, and the ten largest clones take roughly 31%. These data are taken from a study of T-cell reconstitution after alpha-beta-depleted transplantation in children. Germline V gene data show CDR1 as MNHEY and CDR2 as SVGAGI. The germline V and J ends were trimmed by 6 bases and 2 bases, with 11 bases remaining between them. The CDR3 is 14 amino acids.

The chain uses TRBV6-5 and TRBJ1-5; D gene uncertain. This material consisted of PBMCs, mostly from graft donor cells, taken 360 days after TCRalphabeta/CD19-depleted stem cell transplant. This TCR was recovered from a boy younger than two who had a stem cell transplant for SCID, so the T cells may come from the graft donor. The CDR3 DNA is TGTGCCAGCAGCCCCGGCTATGGCAATCAGCCCCAGCATTTT. Protein product: CASSPGYGNQPQHF.